These 9 T cell receptor beta chains share one sample of origin, sequenced in a study of CD8 T cells in Susac syndrome. With random hexamers, reverse transcription was performed on about 0.5 to 1 ug of RNA. TCRdb ran MiXCR on the immunoSEQ multiplex PCR reads and lists one entry per CDR3 protein. The data show about 150,000 distinct CDR3 sequences, about 94% seen once. The specimen sequenced was CD4+ T cells from PBMCs. The receptors here all came from a human donor with Susac syndrome.

The chain couples TRBV28 to TRBJ2-7; 9 nucleotides align to TRBD2. The CDR3 totals 15 residues. Trimming removed 5 bases from V and 2 bases from J; junction bases left unmatched: 7. Germline loops: CDR1 MDHEN, CDR2 SYDVKM. The CDR3 here is CASSPPASGTYEQYF. The DNA of the CDR3 is TGTGCCAGCAGTCCCCCCGCTAGCGGGACCTACGAGCAGTACTTC.

This sequence joins TRBV5-1 and TRBJ2-3; TRBD2 might be the D (7 bases). Germline assignment: CDR1 SGHRS and CDR2 YFSETQ. There are 14 residues in the CDR3. V was pared by 4 bases and J by 3 bases, with 12 bases between. CDR3 nucleotide sequence: TGCGCCAGCAGCCCGGGGGGCCCGACAGATACGCAGTATTTT. Protein sequence: CASSPGGPTDTQYF.

The V gene is TRBV25-1, the J gene TRBJ1-2; tentative D call: TRBD1 (5 bases). The CDR3 runs 13 residues. Germline CDR1 and CDR2: MGHDK and SYGVNS. Between the trimmed V and J ends, which lost 3 bases and 3 bases, there was a span of 8 bases. CDR3 residues: CASSESGYYGYTF. CDR3 DNA sequence: TGTGCCAGCAGTGAGTCAGGGTACTATGGCTACACCTTC.

The gene calls are TRBV20-1 and TRBJ1-1, with D uncertain. Germline V gene lookup returns CDR1 DFQATT and CDR2 SNEGSKA (reference sequence). The V end was cut by 1 base, the J end by 4 bases, with 13 bases between. This CDR3 has 14 residues. The CDR3 protein is CSARVPGVGTEAFF. The CDR3 coding sequence is TGCAGTGCTAGAGTTCCGGGTGTGGGCACTGAAGCTTTCTTT.

The genes are TRBV2 and TRBJ1-3; TRBD1 might be the D (6 bases). The CDR3 contains 12 residues. Per germline, CDR1 SNHLY and CDR2 FYNNEI. V was shortened by 11 bases and J by 4 bases, with 12 bases between the two germline ends. The CDR3 loop is CASQGSGNTIYF. CDR3 DNA: TGTGCCTCACAGGGTTCGGGAAACACCATATATTTT.

Here the CDR3 reads CASSFQSAYEQYF. The CDR3 nucleotides read TGTGCCAGCAGTTTCCAATCGGCCTACGAGCAGTACTTC. The chain uses TRBV12-3 or TRBV12-4 and TRBJ2-7; D uncertain. V was clipped by 3 bases and J by 2 bases, with 8 bases between them. The CDR3 is 13 amino acids.

A single count supports this clonotype. V gene TRBV3-1 combines with J gene TRBJ2-5; TRBD2 matches at 10 bases. The germline gives CDR1 LGHDT, CDR2 YNNKEL (reference sequence). CDR3 length: 16 residues. V was pared by 4 bases and J by 5 bases, with 10 bases of the junction left unmatched. The CDR3 protein is CASSPQLAGPGETQYF. The CDR3 DNA is TGTGCCAGCAGCCCTCAACTAGCGGGGCCGGGGGAGACCCAGTACTTC.

In DNA form, the CDR3 reads TGCAGTGCTAGGAACGACAGGCGTACCCACGAGCAGTACTTC. Its translation is CSARNDRRTHEQYF. The chain combines TRBV20-1 with TRBJ2-7; TRBD1 might be the D (6 bases). Trimming took off 3 bases at V and 5 bases at J, with 17 bases between the two ends. The CDR3 sequence is 14 residues long. Germline CDR1 DFQATT, CDR2 SNEGSKA (reference sequence).

The genes are TRBV29-1 and TRBJ1-5, with D perhaps TRBD1 (5 bases). The CDR3 is 12 residues long. Germline loops: CDR1 SQVTM, CDR2 ANQGSEA. V was shortened by 6 bases and J by 11 bases, with 17 bases between the two germline ends. The CDR3 nucleotides are TGCAGCGTCGGGTCGCGGGGGACCGCCCAGCATTTT. Its protein product is CSVGSRGTAQHF.